The 9 T cell receptor beta chains below were found in one sample sequenced in a study of regulatory T cells in long-lasting Graves disease. Sequencing libraries for TCR beta were prepared with iRepertoire HTBI primers and Arm-PCR of CDR3 regions. MiXCR was run by TCRdb on the multiplex PCR reads, yielding one entry per CDR3 protein. The repertoire holds under 250,000 distinct CDR3 sequences, with roughly 19% as singletons. Time point given: newly diagnosed GD, antithyroid drugs for less than 3 months. PBMC RNA was the source of the TCR library. The sample also formed part of further work on T cells in Graves' hyperthyroidism and ophthalmopathy.

The specimen comprised peripheral blood mononuclear cells (PBMCs), sampled at new diagnosis, from a patient treated with antithyroid drugs. These receptor sequences come from a woman in her 30s with Graves disease.

In its sample, this clonotype was seen many times. The J gene is TRBJ1-2, the V gene TRBV10-2, with 8 nucleotides matching TRBD1. CDR3 length: 16 residues. Trimming took 0 bases from V and 5 from J; bases not matched to a gene: 8. Germline values: CDR1 WSHSY, CDR2 SAAADI. The chain's CDR3 is CASSESRAGGRYGYTF. In nucleotides, the CDR3 is TGCGCCAGCAGTGAGTCGAGGGCAGGGGGCAGGTATGGCTACACCTTC.

V and J are TRBV5-8 and TRBJ2-3, with D maybe TRBD2 (6 bases). V gave up 0 bases and J gave up 0 bases, with 11 bases separating them. The CDR3 loop spans 16 amino acids. The germline V gene has CDR1 SGHTS and CDR2 YDEGEE. The CDR3 loop is CASSLGERVSTDTQYF. The CDR3 DNA sequence: TGTGCCAGCAGCTTGGGGGAGCGGGTTAGCACAGATACGCAGTATTTT.

This clonotype was recorded many times. The chain is built from TRBV3-1 and TRBJ1-1, with no clear D. Germline values: CDR1 LGHDT, CDR2 YNNKEL (reference sequence). The ends were cut back, 0 bases at V and 3 bases at J, with 11 bases in the middle. The CDR3 sequence is 15 residues long. As DNA, the CDR3 is TGTGCCAGCAGCCAAGAAAAGGGCAGCTACACTGAAGCTTTCTTT. Amino acids: CASSQEKGSYTEAFF.

This clonotype appeared many times. V gene TRBV27 combines with J gene TRBJ2-1, with 9 bases aligning to TRBD2. CDR3 length: 16 amino acids. V lost 6 bases and J lost 10; bases outside the gene matches: 16. CDR1 and CDR2 from the germline V gene are MNHEY and SMNVEV (reference sequence). This CDR3 reads CASRPSSGRGAGEQFF. The CDR3 bases are TGTGCCAGCAGACCAAGTAGCGGGAGAGGGGCCGGGGAGCAGTTCTTC.

Ten or more counts support this clonotype. This chain uses TRBV28 with TRBJ1-2; a possible D gene is TRBD1 (6 bases). The CDR3 extends over 14 amino acids. Trimming took 5 bases from V and 4 from J, leaving 14 bases between them. From germline, CDR1 is MDHEN and CDR2 SYDVKM. The CDR3 sequence: CASSEQGRAYGYTF. The DNA of the CDR3 is TGTGCCAGCAGTGAACAGGGAAGGGCCTATGGCTACACCTTC.

This clonotype was detected many times. The chain couples TRBV20-1 to TRBJ2-3, with 12 bases lining up with TRBD2. V shed 3 bases, J shed 4 bases, and the junction held 2 bases outside the gene matches. Germline V gives CDR1 DFQATT, CDR2 SNEGSKA (reference sequence). The CDR3 totals 14 residues. CDR3 sequence reads: CSARASGRADTQYF. CDR3 in DNA: TGCAGTGCTAGGGCTAGCGGGAGGGCAGATACGCAGTATTTT.

The chain recombines TRBV2 with TRBJ2-7; D not resolved. Between the trimmed V and J ends, which lost 6 bases and 7 bases, there was a span of 16 bases. Looked up from germline, CDR1 is SNHLY and CDR2 is FYNNEI. This CDR3 is built from 13 residues. CDR3 DNA sequence: TGTGCCAGCAGGGGTGGGTTGAGTTGGGAGCAGTACTTC. It codes for CASRGGLSWEQYF.

This clonotype was detected ten times or more. The chain couples TRBV12-3 or TRBV12-4 to TRBJ2-7, with 10 nucleotides matching TRBD1. This CDR3 has 13 residues. J was trimmed by 3 bases and V by 8 bases; bases with no gene match: 4. The CDR3 is CASGRTGGYEQYF. The CDR3 region has the DNA TGTGCCAGCGGGAGGACAGGGGGCTACGAGCAGTACTTC.

This clonotype was observed at least ten times. The chain uses TRBV30 and TRBJ1-1; TRBD1 agrees at 8 bases. Germline V gene sequence: CDR1 GTSNPN, CDR2 SVGIG (reference sequence). This CDR3 region has 13 residues. V was clipped by 5 bases and J by 7 bases; unmatched bases: 9. CDR3 region: CAWEPGGPLEAFF. The CDR3, as DNA: TGTGCCTGGGAACCAGGGGGCCCTCTTGAAGCTTTCTTT. The full variable domain, with the rest looked up from reference TRBV30 and TRBJ1-1, is SQTIHQWPATLVQPVGSPLSLECTVEGTSNPNLYWYRQAAGRGLQLLFYSVGIGQISSEVPQNLSASRPQDRQFILSSKKLLLSDSGFYLCAWEPGGPLEAFFGQGTRLTVV.